This T cell receptor beta chain was observed in a study of T-cell reconstitution after alpha-beta-depleted transplantation in children. Points from the study as a whole: Newly made T cells mostly supplied T-cell counts and diversity one year after transplant. Surviving recipient T cells and intrathymic progenitors accounted for some patients' high TCRbeta diversity at day 60. Alpha-beta T cells present about two months after transplant were reported to originate from several hundred expanded graft clones.

The authors prepared the TCRbeta library with unique molecular identifiers. TCRdb re-called the PCR reads with MiXCR, one entry per CDR3 protein. The top ten hold 2% to 2.5% of the sample, which has approximately 500,000 distinct CDR3 sequences, about 11% seen once. This CDR3 is built from 16 residues. The trim removed 5 bases at V and 7 bases at J, leaving 9 bases unmatched. This clonotype was detected ten times or more. Its antigen remains unknown. This sequence joins TRBV12-3 or TRBV12-4 and TRBJ2-1, with 12 bases matching TRBD2. The source was PBMCs, collected before TCRalphabeta/CD19-depleted stem cell transplant. The receptor comes from a child aged 2-9 years with inherited bone marrow failure, due to receive a stem cell transplant. CDR3 protein: CASSPGLAGGRNEQFF. CDR3 DNA sequence: TGTGCCAGCAGTCCCGGGCTAGCGGGAGGGCGAAATGAGCAGTTCTTC.